Presented here are 5 T cell receptor beta chains from one specimen sequenced in a study of T cells in Graves' hyperthyroidism and ophthalmopathy. TCR beta CDR3 regions were amplified from RNA. HTBI primers drove first-round RT-PCR of the TCR CDR3. TCRdb reprocessed the multiplex PCR reads with MiXCR, giving one entry per CDR3 protein. The table includes about 700,000 distinct CDR3 sequences, 13% to 15% detected once. Sequencing input: blood. The receptors were gathered from a woman between 18 and 29 years old with Graves' hyperthyroidism.

A few counts support this clonotype. The gene calls are TRBV19 and TRBJ2-2; possibly TRBD2 for D (6 bases). Looked up from germline, CDR1 is LNHDA and CDR2 is SQIVND (reference sequence). The CDR3 runs 14 residues. V lost 5 bases and J lost 3, with 10 bases in between. As DNA, the CDR3 is TGTGCCAGTAGTTCGGGAGCTGACACCGGGGAGCTGTTTTTT. Translated, it gives CASSSGADTGELFF.

The V call is TRBV15, the J call TRBJ1-2, with no clear D. This CDR3 has 15 residues. Germline V CDR1 and CDR2: LNHNV, YYDKDF (reference sequence). Trimming left V 5 bases short and J 4 bases short, with 17 bases between. In DNA form, the CDR3 reads TGTGCCACCAGCGGAGGAGGGAAAGGGTCCTATGGCTACACCTTC. Amino acid sequence: CATSGGGKGSYGYTF.

The CDR3 DNA sequence: TGTGCCAGCAGCCCCGGGACTATCGGGAATGAGCAGTTCTTC. It codes for CASSPGTIGNEQFF. The rearrangement links TRBV27 to TRBJ2-1, with TRBD2 matching 7 bases. The ends lost 6 bases at V and 7 bases at J; junction bases unmatched: 9. Germline V gives CDR1 MNHEY, CDR2 SMNVEV (reference sequence). The CDR3 covers 14 residues.

In this sample, this clonotype turned up many times. CDR3 amino acids: CASSRGTSAPNTGELFF. The DNA of the CDR3 is TGTGCCAGCAGTCGTGGGACTAGCGCCCCGAACACCGGGGAGCTGTTTTTT. The genes are TRBV6-1 and TRBJ2-2, with 10 bases aligning to TRBD2. The CDR3 length is 17 residues. V shed 5 bases, J shed 0 bases, and the junction held 6 bases outside the gene matches. CDR1 and CDR2 (germline): MNHNS, SASEGT.

The genes are TRBV2 and TRBJ2-2; 10 positions agree with TRBD1. V lost 2 bases, J lost 6 bases, and 6 bases stayed unmatched. The CDR3 spans 16 residues. Germline V CDR1 and CDR2: SNHLY, FYNNEI. The CDR3 spells CASSERTGGNPGELFF. DNA for the CDR3: TGTGCCAGCAGTGAAAGGACAGGGGGTAATCCCGGGGAGCTGTTTTTT. The complete variable domain, with remaining parts taken from reference TRBV2 and TRBJ2-2, reads EPEVTQTPSHQVTQMGQEVILRCVPISNHLYFYWYRQILGQKVEFLVSFYNNEISEKSEIFDDQFSVERPDGSNFTLKIRSTKLEDSAMYFCASSERTGGNPGELFFGEGSRLTVL.